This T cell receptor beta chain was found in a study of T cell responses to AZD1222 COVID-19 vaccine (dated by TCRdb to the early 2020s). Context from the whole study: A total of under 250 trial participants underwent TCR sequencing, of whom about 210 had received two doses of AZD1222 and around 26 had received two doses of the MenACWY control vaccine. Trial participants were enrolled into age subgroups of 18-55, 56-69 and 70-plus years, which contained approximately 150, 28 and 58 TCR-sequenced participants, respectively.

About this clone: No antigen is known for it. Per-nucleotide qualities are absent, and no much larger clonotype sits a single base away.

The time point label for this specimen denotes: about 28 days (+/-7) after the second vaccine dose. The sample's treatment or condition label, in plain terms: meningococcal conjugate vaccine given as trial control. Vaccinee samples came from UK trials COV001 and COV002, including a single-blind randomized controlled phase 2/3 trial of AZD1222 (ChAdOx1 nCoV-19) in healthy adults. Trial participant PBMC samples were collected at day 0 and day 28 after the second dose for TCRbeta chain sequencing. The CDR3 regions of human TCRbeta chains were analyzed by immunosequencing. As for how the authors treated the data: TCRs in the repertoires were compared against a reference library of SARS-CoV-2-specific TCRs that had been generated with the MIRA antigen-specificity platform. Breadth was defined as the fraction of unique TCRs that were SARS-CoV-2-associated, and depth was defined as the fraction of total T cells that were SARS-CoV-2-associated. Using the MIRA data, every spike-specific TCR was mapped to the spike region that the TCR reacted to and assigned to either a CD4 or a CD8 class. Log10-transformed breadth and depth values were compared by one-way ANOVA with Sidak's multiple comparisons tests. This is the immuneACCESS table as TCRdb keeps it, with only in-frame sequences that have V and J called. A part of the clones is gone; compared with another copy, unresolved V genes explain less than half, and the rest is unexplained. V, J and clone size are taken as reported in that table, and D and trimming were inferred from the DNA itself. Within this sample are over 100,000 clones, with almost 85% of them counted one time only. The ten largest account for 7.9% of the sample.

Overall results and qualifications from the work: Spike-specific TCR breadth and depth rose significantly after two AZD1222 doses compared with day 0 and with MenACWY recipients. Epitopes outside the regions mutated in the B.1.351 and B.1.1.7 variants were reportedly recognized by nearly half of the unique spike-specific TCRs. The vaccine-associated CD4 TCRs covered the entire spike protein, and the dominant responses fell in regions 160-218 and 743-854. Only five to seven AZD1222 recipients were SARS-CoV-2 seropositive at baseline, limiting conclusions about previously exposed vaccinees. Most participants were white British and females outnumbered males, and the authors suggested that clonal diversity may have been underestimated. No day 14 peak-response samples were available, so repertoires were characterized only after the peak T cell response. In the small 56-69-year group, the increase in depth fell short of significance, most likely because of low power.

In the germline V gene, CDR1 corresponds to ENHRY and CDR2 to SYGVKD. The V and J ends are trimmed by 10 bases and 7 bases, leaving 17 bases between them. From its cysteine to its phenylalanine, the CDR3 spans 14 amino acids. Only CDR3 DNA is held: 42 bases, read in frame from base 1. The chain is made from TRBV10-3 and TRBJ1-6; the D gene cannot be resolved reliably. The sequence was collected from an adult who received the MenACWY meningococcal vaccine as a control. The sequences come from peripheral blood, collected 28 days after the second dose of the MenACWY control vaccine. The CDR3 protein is CASTLGERNSPLHF. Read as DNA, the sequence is TGTGCCAGCACTCTTGGGGAACGAAATTCACCCCTCCACTTT.